The clone carrying this T cell receptor (beta chain) was seen repeatedly, ten times or more. The sample originates from a study of T-cell reconstitution after alpha-beta-depleted transplantation in children. For TCRbeta, the library was prepared with unique molecular identifiers. A single record per CDR3 protein comes from TCRdb applying MiXCR to the PCR reads. Of approximately 350,000 distinct CDR3 sequences listed, 10% were seen once; the top ten hold 2% to 3%. This CDR3 contains 15 residues. The germline V gene has CDR1 SGHRS and CDR2 YFSETQ. V lost 3 bases, J lost 4 bases, and 5 bases stayed unmatched.

This chain links TRBV5-1 with TRBJ2-3; the match to TRBD2 covers 10 bases. This clonotype was sampled from a human donor who donated a stem cell graft to a child with acute lymphoblastic leukemia. Specimen: PBMCs from the stem cell graft donor, collected from the stem cell graft. CDR3 nucleotides: TGCGCCAGCAGCTATTTAGCGGGAGGTTCAGATACGCAGTATTTT. This codes for CASSYLAGGSDTQYF.